This is a list of T cell receptor beta chains from one sample in a study of CD8+ T cells in alopecia areata. TCRdb keeps only in-frame clones here, not all; method: immunoSEQ multiplex PCR. The sample carries some 180,000 clones, roughly 50% recorded once. The source was CD8+ T cells sorted from blood, collected at week 24, from a patient treated with tofacitinib. The receptor set was obtained from a human donor with alopecia areata. The CDR3 runs from the conserved cysteine through the conserved F or W. The D gene is left open where the match is weak. Clone sizes are given selectively: once, few, many, or a class where the clone is expanded.

v_gene: TRBV7-8
d_gene: NA
j_gene: TRBJ2-3
abundance: NA
CDR3aa: CASSLTTNAGTDTQYF
CDR3nt: TGTGCCAGCAGCTTAACGACGAACGCGGGGACAGATACGCAGTATTTT

v_gene: TRBV13
d_gene: NA
j_gene: TRBJ2-1
abundance: NA
CDR3aa: CASSLGRDYHQFF
CDR3nt: TGTGCCAGCAGCCTTGGGCGTGATTACCACCAGTTCTTC

v_gene: TRBV13
d_gene: NA
j_gene: TRBJ1-1
abundance: NA
CDR3aa: CASSLDARGPTEAFF
CDR3nt: TGTGCCAGCAGCTTAGATGCCAGGGGCCCCACTGAAGCTTTCTTT

v_gene: TRBV29-1
d_gene: NA
j_gene: TRBJ2-2
abundance: NA
CDR3aa: CSVALNTGELFF
CDR3nt: TGCAGCGTTGCCCTGAACACCGGGGAGCTGTTTTTT

v_gene: TRBV25-1
d_gene: TRBD2
j_gene: TRBJ2-2
abundance: NA
CDR3aa: CASSGGGAARAGELFF
CDR3nt: TGTGCCAGCAGTGGGGGAGGGGCGGCAAGGGCCGGGGAGCTGTTTTTT

v_gene: TRBV4-3
d_gene: TRBD2
j_gene: TRBJ2-7
abundance: NA
CDR3aa: CASSQDQTSASYEQYF
CDR3nt: TGCGCCAGCAGCCAAGACCAGACTAGCGCGTCCTACGAGCAGTACTTC

v_gene: TRBV29-1
d_gene: TRBD1
j_gene: TRBJ1-2
abundance: few
CDR3aa: CSAEGGQAPGNTF
CDR3nt: TGCAGCGCCGAGGGGGGACAGGCACCCGGGAACACCTTC

v_gene: TRBV9
d_gene: NA
j_gene: TRBJ1-4
abundance: few
CDR3aa: CASSVVDRGEKLFF
CDR3nt: TGTGCCAGCAGCGTAGTGGACAGAGGTGAAAAACTGTTTTTT

v_gene: TRBV10-3
d_gene: NA
j_gene: TRBJ2-7
abundance: NA
CDR3aa: CAMGGGDEQYF
CDR3nt: TGTGCCATGGGTGGGGGCGACGAGCAGTACTTC

v_gene: TRBV12-5
d_gene: NA
j_gene: TRBJ1-1
abundance: few
CDR3aa: CASGFPANTEAFF
CDR3nt: TGTGCTAGTGGTTTCCCGGCGAACACTGAAGCTTTCTTT

v_gene: TRBV6-6
d_gene: NA
j_gene: TRBJ2-7
abundance: NA
CDR3aa: CASSYGDSYEQYF
CDR3nt: TGTGCCAGCAGTTACGGGGACTCCTACGAGCAGTACTTC

v_gene: TRBV27
d_gene: NA
j_gene: TRBJ1-1
abundance: NA
CDR3aa: CASNPRAIMNTEAFF
CDR3nt: TGTGCCAGCAATCCCCGGGCGATTATGAACACTGAAGCTTTCTTT

v_gene: TRBV6-6
d_gene: TRBD2
j_gene: TRBJ2-2
abundance: NA
CDR3aa: CASSYSERGAGELFF
CDR3nt: TGTGCCAGCAGTTACTCCGAACGGGGGGCCGGGGAGCTGTTTTTT

v_gene: TRBV7-2
d_gene: NA
j_gene: TRBJ1-4
abundance: NA
CDR3aa: CASSAEGDRNEKLFF
CDR3nt: TGTGCCAGCAGCGCAGAGGGGGACCGTAATGAAAAACTGTTTTTT

v_gene: TRBV30
d_gene: NA
j_gene: TRBJ1-1
abundance: once
CDR3aa: CAWSVGTEAFF
CDR3nt: TGTGCCTGGAGTGTAGGCACTGAAGCTTTCTTT

v_gene: TRBV2
d_gene: NA
j_gene: TRBJ2-3
abundance: NA
CDR3aa: CASGDREDTDTQYF
CDR3nt: TGTGCCAGTGGCGACAGGGAGGACACAGATACGCAGTATTTT

v_gene: TRBV30
d_gene: NA
j_gene: TRBJ1-1
abundance: NA
CDR3aa: CAWRAGNTEAFF
CDR3nt: TGTGCCTGGAGGGCAGGGAACACTGAAGCTTTCTTT

v_gene: TRBV4-3
d_gene: NA
j_gene: TRBJ2-3
abundance: few
CDR3aa: CASSQEAGSNTDTQYF
CDR3nt: TGCGCCAGCAGCCAAGAAGCGGGCTCTAACACAGATACGCAGTATTTT

v_gene: TRBV2
d_gene: NA
j_gene: TRBJ1-2
abundance: NA
CDR3aa: CAPREGANYGYTF
CDR3nt: TGTGCCCCAAGGGAGGGGGCTAACTATGGCTACACCTTC

v_gene: TRBV27
d_gene: NA
j_gene: TRBJ2-7
abundance: NA
CDR3aa: CASSLGAHYEQYF
CDR3nt: TGTGCCAGCAGTTTAGGGGCTCACTACGAGCAGTACTTC

v_gene: TRBV6-1
d_gene: NA
j_gene: TRBJ2-2
abundance: few
CDR3aa: CASTTWGDGTGELFF
CDR3nt: TGTGCCAGCACGACTTGGGGAGATGGAACCGGGGAGCTGTTTTTT

v_gene: TRBV9
d_gene: NA
j_gene: TRBJ1-6
abundance: NA
CDR3aa: CASSGMGSPLHF
CDR3nt: TGTGCCAGCAGCGGGATGGGTTCACCCCTCCACTTT

v_gene: TRBV6-5
d_gene: NA
j_gene: TRBJ2-2
abundance: NA
CDR3aa: CASSYSGPGELFF
CDR3nt: TGTGCCAGCAGTTACTCAGGGCCCGGGGAGCTGTTTTTT

v_gene: TRBV5-6
d_gene: TRBD1
j_gene: TRBJ1-1
abundance: NA
CDR3aa: CASSLGTGGTEAFF
CDR3nt: TGTGCCAGCAGCCTCGGGACAGGGGGCACTGAAGCTTTCTTT

v_gene: TRBV30
d_gene: NA
j_gene: TRBJ2-7
abundance: NA
CDR3aa: CAWSVDAPYEQYF
CDR3nt: TGTGCCTGGAGTGTAGACGCTCCCTACGAGCAGTACTTC

v_gene: TRBV13
d_gene: NA
j_gene: TRBJ2-7
abundance: NA
CDR3aa: CASSNRQGRAPYEQYF
CDR3nt: TGTGCCAGCAGCAACCGACAGGGGAGGGCCCCCTACGAGCAGTACTTC

v_gene: TRBV18
d_gene: NA
j_gene: TRBJ2-1
abundance: NA
CDR3aa: CASSQDSSSYNEQFF
CDR3nt: TGTGCCAGCTCACAGGATAGTTCCTCCTACAATGAGCAGTTCTTC

v_gene: TRBV7-9
d_gene: NA
j_gene: TRBJ2-1
abundance: once
CDR3aa: CASSLEGARGEQFF
CDR3nt: TGTGCCAGCAGCTTAGAGGGAGCAAGAGGTGAGCAGTTCTTC

v_gene: TRBV6-6
d_gene: NA
j_gene: TRBJ2-7
abundance: NA
CDR3aa: CASSARYEQYF
CDR3nt: TGTGCCAGCAGTGCCCGGTACGAGCAGTACTTC

v_gene: TRBV4-1
d_gene: TRBD2
j_gene: TRBJ2-3
abundance: NA
CDR3aa: CASRPSGGASDTQYF
CDR3nt: TGCGCCAGCAGACCCAGCGGGGGGGCCTCAGATACGCAGTATTTT

v_gene: TRBV7-3
d_gene: TRBD1
j_gene: TRBJ1-1
abundance: NA
CDR3aa: CASSQSGTGNTEAFF
CDR3nt: TGTGCCAGCAGCCAAAGTGGGACAGGGAACACTGAAGCTTTCTTT

v_gene: TRBV4-3
d_gene: NA
j_gene: TRBJ1-6
abundance: NA
CDR3aa: CASSQDNGANSPLHF
CDR3nt: TGCGCCAGCAGCCAAGATAACGGGGCTAATTCACCCCTCCACTTT

v_gene: TRBV5-1
d_gene: NA
j_gene: TRBJ2-7
abundance: few
CDR3aa: CASSPTSYEQYF
CDR3nt: TGCGCCAGCAGCCCTACCAGCTACGAGCAGTACTTC

v_gene: TRBV6-1
d_gene: NA
j_gene: TRBJ1-1
abundance: NA
CDR3aa: CASSEKGEGEAFF
CDR3nt: TGTGCCAGCAGTGAAAAAGGGGAAGGGGAAGCTTTCTTT

v_gene: TRBV23-1
d_gene: TRBD1
j_gene: TRBJ1-2
abundance: few
CDR3aa: CASSQSTGAAYGYTF
CDR3nt: TGCGCCAGCAGTCAATCGACAGGGGCCGCCTATGGCTACACCTTC

v_gene: TRBV13
d_gene: NA
j_gene: TRBJ2-5
abundance: NA
CDR3aa: CASSFQASYQETQYF
CDR3nt: TGTGCCAGCAGCTTCCAGGCCTCGTACCAAGAGACCCAGTACTTC

v_gene: TRBV30
d_gene: NA
j_gene: TRBJ1-1
abundance: NA
CDR3aa: CAWGVGVNTEAFF
CDR3nt: TGTGCCTGGGGCGTCGGTGTGAACACTGAAGCTTTCTTT

v_gene: TRBV10-3
d_gene: NA
j_gene: TRBJ2-5
abundance: NA
CDR3aa: CAISESRSGAETQYF
CDR3nt: TGTGCCATCAGTGAGTCGCGGTCAGGGGCGGAGACCCAGTACTTC

v_gene: TRBV9
d_gene: NA
j_gene: TRBJ1-1
abundance: once
CDR3aa: CASSAGRDTEAFF
CDR3nt: TGTGCCAGCAGCGCCGGGAGAGACACTGAAGCTTTCTTT

v_gene: TRBV7-8
d_gene: NA
j_gene: TRBJ2-7
abundance: few
CDR3aa: CASSARGATHYEQYF
CDR3nt: TGTGCCAGCAGCGCCCGGGGAGCTACTCACTACGAGCAGTACTTC